This T cell receptor (beta chain) was observed in a study of blood T cell repertoires in COVID-19. The CDR3 extends over 15 amino acids. V lost 4 bases to trimming and J lost 5 bases, with 18 bases between them. Germline lookup yields CDR1 SGHRS and CDR2 YFSETQ. As handled by the study authors: How many nucleated cells were present was estimated from reference gene primer amplification. The data were produced by immunoSEQ multiplex PCR, yet TCRdb's version contains in-frame clones alone and is incomplete. V and J calls plus clone size are reproduced from that table; the DNA served to infer D and trimming. The data show under 200,000 clones, with 85% to 90% seen just once and about 0.98% held by the top ten.

The sequence derives from a man younger than 30 with acute or convalescent COVID-19. The chain employs TRBV5-1 and TRBJ2-5; maybe TRBD2 (6 bases). Sequenced input: peripheral blood. CDR3 DNA sequence: TGCGCCAGCAGCCCGCGTCGGGGGTCCTGGGAGACCCAGTACTTC. This gives the protein CASSPRRGSWETQYF.